Sequencing of this T cell receptor beta chain was carried out in a study of blood T cells in healthy people across ages. With a J-beta primer mix and a sample-barcoded 5' primer, a second PCR ran about 6 to 11 cycles. TCRdb used MiXCR to reprocess the 5' RACE reads, holding one entry per CDR3 protein. Among roughly 800,000 distinct CDR3 sequences listed, 58% were seen once. In the case of this clonotype: The CDR3 ends on some other residue instead of the conserved phenylalanine or tryptophan, so this is likely a read error.

This CDR3 contains 16 residues. Germline lookup yields CDR1 DFQATT and CDR2 SNEGSKA (reference sequence). Trimming removed 5 bases from V and 3 bases from J; junction bases left unmatched: 10. The origin of this receptor is a man aged 25 to 40 in good health. The sample taken for sequencing was blood. The chain has TRBV20-1 and TRBJ2-3; 11 bases are a match to TRBD1. The CDR3 sequence: CSAHRPGQGGTDTQYS. The CDR3 DNA follows: TGCAGTGCTCACCGACCGGGACAGGGGGGGACAGATACGCAGTATTCT.